Detailed here is one T cell receptor (beta chain). In this sample, this clonotype turned up a few times. Its antigen has not been determined. No per-base quality is available; no much larger clone lies one base away. This sample stems from a study of T cell repertoires in cytomegalovirus infection (dated by TCRdb to about 2019). General notes on the study: The peptide stimulations were aimed at well-studied HLA-B-restricted epitopes as well as recently identified HLA-C-restricted CMV epitopes, whose presentation resists viral immunomodulation. The HLA type of each donor mattered for the analysis, because public TCR beta signatures pointed to carriage of CMV infection along with the matching HLA type.

Reads for this sample came from an Illumina HiSeq 1500. TCRdb's own reprocessing of the public reads used fastp at Q25 and MiXCR and kept productive beta chains. Rows with one shared CDR3 protein collapse into an entry with the most common genes and DNA. For this sample the table gives fewer than 950,000 distinct CDR3 sequences, of which 32% were detected only once. Around 12% of the sample goes to the ten largest clones. Overall study results and their limits: The ex vivo response was dominated by HLA-C-restricted CMV-specific TCR beta clonotypes, which also provided the single most frequent clonotype in two of eight donors. In both this cohort and an independent roughly 350-donor cohort, the cumulative frequency of public TCR beta family members distinguished carriers of CMV infection plus the relevant HLA type.

The germline V gene yields MNHEY for CDR1 and SVGAGI for CDR2. Taken from cysteine to phenylalanine, the CDR3 has 14 residues. Only CDR3 DNA is held: 42 bases, read in frame from base 1. V loses 5 bases, J loses 5 bases, and the germline ends lie 12 bases apart. The sample's treatment or condition label, decoded: in vitro stimulation with specific CMV peptide epitopes to enrich CMV-specific T cells. The V gene is TRBV6-5 and the J gene is TRBJ1-4; the D gene cannot be resolved reliably. This TCR was recovered from a human donor in good health (CMV status not recorded). Some clones in this sample may be carry-over from other donors' samples. Sequences were derived from cultured CD8+ T cells from PBMCs, sampled from culture after CMV antigen stimulation. DNA sequence: TGTGCCAGCAGTAAACGGGCCGCCAATGAAAAACTGTTTTTT. It specifies CASSKRAANEKLFF.